This T cell receptor (beta chain) was found in a study of T cells expressing NK-cell markers. Findings and caveats of the study: Whether expanded NKG2C+ T cell clones were HCMV specific stayed uncertain.

As regards this clonotype: Its specificity is not known.

Production of TCR beta cDNA relied on 5'RACE template switching with UMIs. TCRdb reprocessed the 5' RACE reads and keeps a single row for each CDR3 protein, giving no DNA. This table lists about 160,000 distinct CDR3 sequences. Looked up from germline, CDR1 is DFQATT and CDR2 is SNEGSKA (reference sequence). The CDR3 totals 14 residues. The rearrangement links TRBV20-1 to TRBJ2-1; no DNA is available, so the TRBD2 call from TCRdb remains unchecked. The receptor was derived from a man between 18 and 69 years old in good health. Source material: blood T cells: a sorted CD56 or NKG2C T cell subset, CD4+ or CD8+ T cells, or bulk PBMC T cells (not recorded which). The CDR3 spells CSERTSGGLNEQFF.